This entry lists 28 T cell receptor beta chains sequenced from one sample in a study of beta chain features in type 1 diabetes. Expressed TCRB transcripts were sequenced, since all the RNA that had been isolated was reverse transcribed. Produced via immunoSEQ multiplex PCR; TCRdb's table is partial and in-frame only. In the table there are 130,000 to 150,000 clones, about 7% of which are singletons. The specimen was central memory CD4+ T cells from blood. The receptor source for this set is a woman in her twenties or thirties in good health.

There are a few counts of this clone. This sequence joins TRBV5-1 and TRBJ2-5; no reliable D call. The CDR3 sequence is 14 residues long. The V gene's germline CDR1 is SGHRS and CDR2 YFSETQ. V gave up 1 base and J gave up 3 bases, with 10 bases separating them. The CDR3 loop is CASSLKPSKETQYF. CDR3 bases: TGCGCCAGCAGCTTGAAGCCCTCGAAAGAGACCCAGTACTTC.

The rearrangement links TRBV7-3 to TRBJ1-4; 8 nucleotides agree with TRBD1. The CDR3 totals 15 residues. Trimming cost V 6 bases and J 3 bases; bases outside gene matches: 6. Per germline, CDR1 SGHTA and CDR2 FQGTGA. CDR3 in DNA: TGTGCCAGCAGTCGGACAGGGAATGCTAATGAAAAACTGTTTTTT. Residues: CASSRTGNANEKLFF. Looking up the rest from reference TRBV7-3 and TRBJ1-4 gives the full variable domain: GAGVSQTPSNKVTEKGKYVELRCDPISGHTALYWYRQSLGQGPEFLIYFQGTGAADDSGLPNDRFFAVRPEGSVSTLKIQRTERGDSAVYLCASSRTGNANEKLFFGSGTQLSVL.

The chain recombines TRBV18 with TRBJ2-4; 8 bases are a match to TRBD1. The CDR3 loop spans 15 amino acids. V was pared by 3 bases and J by 9 bases, with 10 bases of the junction left unmatched. Germline V gene data show CDR1 as KGHSH and CDR2 as LQKENI. The CDR3 DNA reads TGTGCCAGCTCACCTCCCGCAGGGGGCGTCGGCATTCAGTACTTC. Protein sequence: CASSPPAGGVGIQYF.

This clone was observed a few times. This rearrangement joins TRBV5-6 to TRBJ2-7, with a possible D match to TRBD1 (5 bases). The CDR3 is 13 amino acids. The ends were cut back, 0 bases at V and 1 base at J, with 5 bases in the middle. Germline V gives CDR1 SGHDT, CDR2 YYEEEE. CDR3 sequence (DNA): TGTGCCAGCAGCTTGGACAGGTCCTACGAGCAGTACTTC. Translation gives CASSLDRSYEQYF.

There are a few counts of this clone. DNA for the CDR3: TGTGCCAGCAGCGTAGCTCGGTCGGTAGCGGGAGGCGGGGGCAATGAGCAGTTCTTC. It codes for CASSVARSVAGGGGNEQFF. This rearrangement joins TRBV9 to TRBJ2-1; 10 nucleotides line up with TRBD2. Per germline, CDR1 SGDLS and CDR2 YYNGEE. There are 19 residues in the CDR3. The ends lost 0 bases at V and 6 bases at J; junction bases unmatched: 15.

This clone was observed at least ten times. The rearrangement links TRBV28 to TRBJ2-1, with D possibly matching TRBD2 (6 bases). This CDR3 has 12 amino acids. The ends were cut back, 6 bases at V and 8 bases at J, with 11 bases in the middle. CDR1 and CDR2 (germline): MDHEN, SYDVKM. CDR3 DNA: TGTGCCAGCAGAAGGGAGGACTATGAGCAGTTCTTC. It specifies CASRREDYEQFF.

The chain has TRBV13 and TRBJ2-5; TRBD2 agrees at 14 bases. This CDR3 is built from 17 residues. Germline-derived CDR1 and CDR2 are PRHDT and FYEKMQ (reference sequence). V was pared by 6 bases and J by 1 base, with 7 bases of the junction left unmatched. The CDR3 nucleotides read TGTGCCAGCAGTTGGACTAGCGGGAGGCCCATCCAAGAGACCCAGTACTTC. Translation gives CASSWTSGRPIQETQYF.

The V and J genes are TRBV7-2 and TRBJ2-3, with D unclear. The CDR3 has 12 amino acids. Trimming left V 4 bases short and J 2 bases short, with 4 bases between. In germline, CDR1 is SGHTA, CDR2 FQGNSA. The CDR3 loop reads CASSSYTDTQYF. The DNA of the CDR3 is TGTGCCAGCAGCTCGTACACAGATACGCAGTATTTT.

This clone was counted only a few times. The CDR3 DNA is TGTGCCAGCAGGGCTAGCGGGAGGTTCAATGAGCAGTTCTTC. It is translated as CASRASGRFNEQFF. The rearrangement joins TRBV28 to TRBJ2-1; 11 nucleotides agree with TRBD2. The CDR3 loop spans 14 amino acids. V gave up 6 bases and J gave up 6 bases; unmatched junction bases: 4. The germline gives CDR1 MDHEN, CDR2 SYDVKM. The variable domain in full, with the rest retrieved from reference TRBV28 and TRBJ2-1, is DVKVTQSSRYLVKRTGEKVFLECVQDMDHENMFWYRQDPGLGLRLIYFSYDVKMKEKGDIPEGYSVSREKKERFSLILESASTNQTSMYLCASRASGRFNEQFFGPGTRLTVL.

J is TRBJ2-1 and V is TRBV5-1; D gene ambiguous. With 1 base removed from V and 2 bases from J, the gap between germline ends came to 7 bases. CDR3 size: 14 residues. Germline V gene sequence: CDR1 SGHRS, CDR2 YFSETQ. CDR3 coding DNA: TGCGCCAGCAGCTTGTATGAGGCCTACAATGAGCAGTTCTTC. It encodes CASSLYEAYNEQFF.

This clone was detected only a few times. The chain is built from TRBV2 and TRBJ2-7; 7 bases line up with TRBD1. The J segment lost 3 bases and the V segment lost 8 bases, leaving 7 bases of the junction unmatched. Germline-derived CDR1 and CDR2 are SNHLY and FYNNEI. The CDR3 runs 13 residues. The CDR3, as DNA: TGTGCCAGCCACAGACAGGGAAGCTACGAGCAGTACTTC. Amino acids: CASHRQGSYEQYF.

This sequence joins TRBV4-3 and TRBJ2-1; TRBD2 matches at 9 bases. V shed 8 bases, J shed 6 bases, and the junction held 8 bases outside the gene matches. Germline CDR1 and CDR2: LGHNA and YSLEER. The CDR3 has 14 amino acids. CDR3 sequence: CASATGLASNEQFF. The CDR3 region has the DNA TGCGCCAGCGCTACCGGACTAGCGAGCAATGAGCAGTTCTTC.

This clone was counted between two and nine times. The rearrangement joins TRBV14 to TRBJ2-7, with TRBD2 as a possible D gene (6 bases). The CDR3 contains 15 residues. CDR1 is SGHDN and CDR2 is FVKESK in the germline V gene. V was pared by 4 bases and J by 2 bases, with 15 bases between. This CDR3 is CASSPIAGNPYEQYF. The CDR3 nucleotides read TGTGCCAGCAGCCCCATTGCGGGGAACCCCTACGAGCAGTACTTC.

This clone came up a few times. The chain joins TRBV7-3 to TRBJ2-2; unclear D gene. V dropped 5 bases and J dropped 5 bases, with 9 bases sitting between them. CDR1 is SGHTA, CDR2 FQGTGA, per germline. The CDR3 totals 13 residues. CDR3 loop: CASSPPITGELFF. DNA for the CDR3: TGTGCCAGCAGCCCCCCTATTACCGGGGAGCTGTTTTTT.

V is TRBV7-9 and J is TRBJ1-5; weak D call: TRBD1 (5 bases). Germline V gene lookup returns CDR1 SEHNR and CDR2 FQNEAQ (reference sequence). V shed 5 bases and J shed 1 base, with 18 bases lying between them. The CDR3 is 17 amino acids. The chain's CDR3 is CASSPPGVGGSNQPQHF. CDR3 DNA: TGTGCCAGCAGCCCGCCCGGGGTCGGGGGAAGCAATCAGCCCCAGCATTTT.

The V call is TRBV18, the J call TRBJ1-1, with D hard to call. The CDR3 sequence is 13 residues long. V lost 3 bases and J 3 bases, leaving 8 bases between the germline ends. Germline loops: CDR1 KGHSH, CDR2 LQKENI. For the CDR3, the DNA is TGTGCCAGCTCACCGGAGTTGTACACTGAAGCTTTCTTT. Its translation: CASSPELYTEAFF.

The chain carries TRBV5-4 and TRBJ2-3; D is perhaps TRBD1 (6 bases). The germline V gene has CDR1 SGHNT and CDR2 YYREEE (reference sequence). This CDR3 spans 12 amino acids. The germline V and J ends were trimmed by 2 bases and 7 bases, with 8 bases remaining between them. Here the CDR3 reads CASSLGGNTQYF. The CDR3 DNA follows: TGTGCCAGCAGCTTAGGGGGAAATACGCAGTATTTT.

This rearrangement joins TRBV7-2 to TRBJ2-7, with TRBD1 matching over 7 bases. From germline, CDR1 is SGHTA and CDR2 FQGNSA. The CDR3 is 15 amino acids. The junction had 6 bases not matched to a gene; V was cut back by 1 base and J by 3 bases. CDR3 DNA sequence: TGTGCCAGCAGCTTAGGGGGACAGCCTATCTACGAGCAGTACTTC. Protein sequence: CASSLGGQPIYEQYF.

This clone was detected a few times. Within the sample, other DNA sequences also encode this same CDR3. The chain links TRBV5-1 to TRBJ2-7; 11 bases fit TRBD2. CDR1 and CDR2 (germline): SGHRS, YFSETQ. With 2 bases clipped from V and 6 bases from J, the junction kept 4 bases outside the gene matches. The CDR3 runs 14 residues. The CDR3 nucleotides read TGCGCCAGCAGCTTACTAGCGGGAGAAGGCGAGCAGTACTTC. Protein product: CASSLLAGEGEQYF.

Ten or more counts support this clone. The chain has TRBV4-2 and TRBJ2-7; 9 bases match TRBD2. Germline assignment: CDR1 LGHNA and CDR2 YNFKEQ. The CDR3 has 15 amino acids. After removal of 4 bases from V and 3 bases from J, the junction contained 7 bases not matched to a gene. The CDR3 DNA reads as TGTGCCAGCAGCCCGGCAGGTAGCGGGAGCTACGAGCAGTACTTC. Translating gives CASSPAGSGSYEQYF.

V is TRBV14 and J is TRBJ2-3; 9 bases match TRBD2. This CDR3 has 17 amino acids. V gave up 4 bases and J gave up 4 bases; unmatched junction bases: 12. The germline V gene has CDR1 SGHDN and CDR2 FVKESK. Here the CDR3 reads CASSPDYLAGVSDTQYF. Written as DNA, the CDR3 is TGTGCCAGCAGCCCAGATTACTTAGCGGGAGTTTCAGATACGCAGTATTTT.

This clone was observed a few times. This chain joins TRBV19 and TRBJ1-4; 7 nucleotides line up with TRBD1. V was clipped by 4 bases and J by 8 bases; unmatched bases: 4. This CDR3 region has 13 residues. In germline, CDR1 is LNHDA, CDR2 SQIVND (reference sequence). The CDR3, as DNA: TGTGCCAGTAGTAACACGGGACAGGAAAAACTGTTTTTT. Translating it yields CASSNTGQEKLFF. Variable domain in full (rest from reference TRBV19 and TRBJ1-4): DGGITQSPKYLFRKEGQNVTLSCEQNLNHDAMYWYRQDPGQGLRLIYYSQIVNDFQKGDIAEGYSVSREKKESFPLTVTSAQKNPTAFYLCASSNTGQEKLFFGSGTQLSVL.

There are a few counts of this clone. This chain joins TRBV18 and TRBJ2-5, with a possible D match to TRBD1 (6 bases). Per germline, CDR1 KGHSH and CDR2 LQKENI. Trimming took 2 bases from V and 5 from J, leaving 15 bases between them. The CDR3 is 15 amino acids. CDR3 protein: CASSPTTGLGETQYF. In DNA, the CDR3 is TGTGCCAGCTCACCAACCACAGGGCTCGGGGAGACCCAGTACTTC.

This clone was observed a handful of times. V gene TRBV25-1 combines with J gene TRBJ2-6; no clear D. This CDR3 has 15 residues. CDR1 and CDR2 from the germline V gene are MGHDK and SYGVNS. Deletions cut 3 bases from V and 0 bases from J, with 6 bases between. The CDR3 nucleotides are TGTGCCAGCAGTGATCCATCCTCTGGGGCCAACGTCCTGACTTTC. This encodes CASSDPSSGANVLTF.

This clone was detected ten times or more. The V gene is TRBV29-1, the J gene TRBJ1-2, with D possibly TRBD1 on 5 matching bases. The germline V gene has CDR1 SQVTM and CDR2 ANQGSEA. V was pared by 7 bases and J by 8 bases, with 14 bases between. This CDR3 spans 11 amino acids. CDR3 sequence reads: CSDWGLQGYTF. CDR3 DNA: TGCAGCGACTGGGGCCTTCAAGGCTACACCTTC.

This sequence joins TRBV5-1 and TRBJ2-1, with 10 bases aligning to TRBD1. Germline trimming cut 2 bases from V and 7 bases from J; bases unmatched to any gene: 9. This CDR3 comprises 16 residues. Germline CDR1 is SGHRS and CDR2 is YFSETQ. As DNA, the CDR3 is TGCGCCAGCAGCTTATTACCGGGACAGGGGCAAAATGAGCAGTTCTTC. It translates to CASSLLPGQGQNEQFF.

V gene TRBV28 combines with J gene TRBJ2-7, with TRBD2 matching 12 bases. Losses at the gene ends were 2 bases for V and 7 bases for J; bases not matched to a gene: 3. The length of the CDR3 is 14 residues. CDR1 and CDR2 from the germline V gene are MDHEN and SYDVKM. CDR3 sequence reads: CASSLILAGGEQYF. The CDR3 DNA sequence: TGTGCCAGCAGTTTAATACTAGCGGGAGGTGAGCAGTACTTC.

This clone was picked up a small number of times. V gene TRBV4-3 combines with J gene TRBJ2-1; D is undetermined. The CDR3 totals 14 residues. The V gene's germline CDR1 is LGHNA and CDR2 YSLEER. V lost 2 bases, J lost 7 bases, and 12 bases lay in between. The CDR3 coding sequence is TGCGCCAGCAGCCAATTAAACAGACGGAATGAGCAGTTCTTC. It translates to CASSQLNRRNEQFF.